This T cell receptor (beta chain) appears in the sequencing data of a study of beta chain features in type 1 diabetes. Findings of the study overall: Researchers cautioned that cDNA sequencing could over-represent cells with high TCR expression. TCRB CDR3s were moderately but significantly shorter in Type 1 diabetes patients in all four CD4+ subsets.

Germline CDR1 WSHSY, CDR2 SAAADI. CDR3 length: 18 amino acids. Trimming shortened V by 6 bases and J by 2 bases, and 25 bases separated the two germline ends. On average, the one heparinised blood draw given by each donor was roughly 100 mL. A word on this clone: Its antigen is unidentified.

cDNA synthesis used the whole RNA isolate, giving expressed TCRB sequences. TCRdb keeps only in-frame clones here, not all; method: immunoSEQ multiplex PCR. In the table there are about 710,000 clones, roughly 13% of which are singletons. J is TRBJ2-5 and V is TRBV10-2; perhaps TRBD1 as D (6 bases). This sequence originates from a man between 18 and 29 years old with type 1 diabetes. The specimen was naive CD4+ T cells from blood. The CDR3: CASSPSLLVTGRQETQYF. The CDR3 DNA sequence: TGCGCCAGCAGCCCGAGTCTATTGGTGACAGGACGACAAGAGACCCAGTACTTC.